The clone carrying this T cell receptor (beta chain) has a handful of counts. Germline CDR1 MNHEY, CDR2 SVGEGT. With V trimmed by 5 bases and J by 1 base, 5 bases remained unmatched. The length of the CDR3 is 15 residues. The data are from a study of neurological immune-mediated disorders. cDNA synthesis was performed by 5'RACE with 10-nucleotide random UMIs. MiXCR, applied by TCRdb to the 5' RACE reads, yields one record per CDR3 protein. In the table there are about 49,000 distinct CDR3 sequences, 9% to 10% of which are singletons. This sample's time point: longitudinal time-point 1 (baseline). As healthy controls, volunteers from a blood bank in Maryland, USA, were used. Unsorted libraries were derived from 2 million PBMCs stored at -80 C.

Sequencing was performed on PBMCs. The receptor was derived from a woman aged 40 to 49 in good health. The rearrangement uses TRBV6-2 or TRBV6-3 and TRBJ1-5; 7 bases agree with TRBD1. The CDR3 loop is CASSPTGASNQPQHF. The CDR3 nucleotides are TGTGCCAGCAGTCCCACAGGGGCGAGCAATCAGCCCCAGCATTTT.